This section outlines one T cell receptor beta chain sequence together with its context. This sample is part of a study of blood T cell repertoires in COVID-19. Overall study context: Sites in the United States, Italy and Spain provided acute and convalescent COVID-19 samples. The cDNA or gDNA used as material had been derived from T cells, B-cell-depleted T cells, or PBMCs.

This CDR3 region has 14 residues. CDR1 and CDR2 (germline): LNHDA, SQIVND (reference sequence). Trimming stripped 10 bases from V and 5 bases from J, with 20 bases between. In the authors' methods: Reference gene primer amplification gave estimated nucleated cell counts. Clones were sequenced by immunoSEQ multiplex PCR, and TCRdb holds only the in-frame ones, with some missing. V and J calls plus clone size are reproduced from that table; the DNA served to infer D and trimming. The data show tens of thousands of clones, approximately 80% seen once. The sample taken for sequencing was peripheral blood. This chain links TRBV19 with TRBJ1-2, with D possibly matching TRBD1 (5 bases). This TCR was recovered from a man in his 70s with active or convalescent COVID-19. The CDR3 DNA is TGTGCCACTGGGGGGTCGGAACAGCCGTATGGCTACACCTTC. Translated, it gives CATGGSEQPYGYTF.